The 11 T cell receptor beta chains listed next were all sequenced from one sample in a study of shared clonotypes between healthy human individuals. Data came from immunoSEQ multiplex PCR; TCRdb stores just in-frame clones and leaves some out. The sample includes 400,000 to 500,000 clones, roughly four fifths of them seen just once. Sequencing was carried out using PBMCs. These receptors all come from a middle-aged woman in good health. Some clones in this sample may be carry-over from other donors' samples.

This clone was seen ten or more times. The chain joins TRBV9 to TRBJ2-3; no definite D call. The CDR3 totals 12 residues. The germline V and J ends were trimmed by 4 bases and 2 bases, with 5 bases remaining between them. Germline V gives CDR1 SGDLS, CDR2 YYNGEE. The CDR3 here is CASSTNTDTQYF. The CDR3 DNA reads TGTGCCAGCAGCACCAACACAGATACGCAGTATTTT.

A word on this clone: It may be a read error: a sequence one base away is much more abundant. V usage is TRBV5-1 and J usage is TRBJ1-2; possible D gene TRBD1, 5 bases. Germline CDR1 is SGHRS and CDR2 is YFSETQ. The CDR3 is made up of 13 amino acids. The CDR3 DNA sequence: TGCGTCAGCAGCCCGGTCGGGGCACGGGGCTACACCTTC. Translation gives CVSSPVGARGYTF.

The CDR3 nucleotides are TGTGCCAGCAGTTTCGGAGCGGGGGCCAACGATGAGCAGTTCTTC. Protein product: CASSFGAGANDEQFF. The V gene is TRBV28, the J gene TRBJ2-1; 8 bases map to TRBD2. With 3 bases clipped from V and 8 bases from J, the junction kept 9 bases outside the gene matches. From germline, CDR1 is MDHEN and CDR2 SYDVKM. The CDR3 extends over 15 amino acids.

The chain combines TRBV4-1 with TRBJ2-3; 8 bases are a match to TRBD1. Germline trimming cut 5 bases from V and 4 bases from J; bases unmatched to any gene: 5. There are 14 residues in the CDR3. Germline CDR1 reads MGHRA; CDR2 reads YSYEKL. CDR3 nucleotide sequence: TGCGCCAGCAGCTTGGACAGGGCGGCAGATACGCAGTATTTT. It codes for CASSLDRAADTQYF.

As for this clone: Other DNA sequences in the same sample also yield this CDR3. The rearrangement links TRBV18 to TRBJ1-1, with 7 bases aligning to TRBD1. V was pared by 3 bases and J by 3 bases, with 1 base of the junction left unmatched. Germline CDR1 KGHSH, CDR2 LQKENI. The CDR3 contains 13 residues. Written as DNA, the CDR3 is TGTGCCAGCTCACCCCAGGGGGACACTGAAGCTTTCTTT. Its protein product is CASSPQGDTEAFF. Full variable domain (missing parts from reference TRBV18 and TRBJ1-1): NAGVMQNPRHLVRRRGQEARLRCSPMKGHSHVYWYRQLPEEGLKFMVYLQKENIIDESGMPKERFSAEFPKEGPSILRIQQVVRGDSAAYFCASSPQGDTEAFFGQGTRLTVV.

The rearrangement links TRBV29-1 to TRBJ2-2, with 8 bases aligning to TRBD1. The CDR3 has 14 amino acids. Per germline, CDR1 SQVTM and CDR2 ANQGSEA. V was clipped by 4 bases and J by 3 bases; unmatched bases: 4. The CDR3 here is CSVAGGWDTGELFF. The CDR3 bases are TGCAGCGTTGCAGGGGGCTGGGACACCGGGGAGCTGTTTTTT.

The chain employs TRBV4-1 and TRBJ1-5; D is possibly TRBD1 (5 bases). CDR1 and CDR2 (germline): MGHRA, YSYEKL. Trimming took 0 bases from V and 9 from J, leaving 15 bases between them. The CDR3 has 15 residues. In nucleotides, the CDR3 is TGCGCCAGCAGCCAAGATCTTCAAGGGGCCCTGCCCCAGCATTTT. Translated: CASSQDLQGALPQHF.

The rearrangement uses TRBV27 and TRBJ2-7; 11 bases agree with TRBD2. This CDR3 comprises 16 residues. In germline, CDR1 is MNHEY, CDR2 SMNVEV (reference sequence). With 2 bases clipped from V and 3 bases from J, the junction kept 6 bases outside the gene matches. The CDR3 protein is CASSLGASGGHYEQYF. In DNA, the CDR3 is TGTGCCAGCAGTTTAGGTGCTAGCGGGGGGCACTACGAGCAGTACTTC.

The CDR3 reads CASSRDQDYEQYF. The DNA for the CDR3 is TGCGCCAGCAGCCGGGACCAGGACTACGAGCAGTACTTC. The chain employs TRBV4-1 and TRBJ2-7; D tentatively fits TRBD1 or TRBD2 (5 bases each). The V gene's germline CDR1 is MGHRA and CDR2 YSYEKL. Trimming shortened V by 4 bases and J by 3 bases, and 10 bases separated the two germline ends. The CDR3 is 13 amino acids.

There are a few counts of this clone. The V call is TRBV19, the J call TRBJ2-7; 14 bases map to TRBD2. This CDR3 is 15 amino acids long. V was pared by 4 bases and J by 5 bases, with 4 bases of the junction left unmatched. Germline-derived CDR1 and CDR2 are LNHDA and SQIVND (reference sequence). The DNA for the CDR3 is TGTGCCAGTAGTACTGGACTAGCGGGAGGCCACGAGCAGTACTTC. This sequence encodes CASSTGLAGGHEQYF.

The chain links TRBV25-1 to TRBJ2-5; D may match TRBD1 or TRBD2 (5 bases each). CDR1 and CDR2 (germline): MGHDK, SYGVNS. The CDR3 covers 15 residues. V gave up 1 base and J gave up 5 bases, with 14 bases separating them. The CDR3 here is CASSEWHPWGETQYF. The CDR3 coding sequence is TGTGCCAGCAGTGAATGGCACCCCTGGGGGGAGACCCAGTACTTC.